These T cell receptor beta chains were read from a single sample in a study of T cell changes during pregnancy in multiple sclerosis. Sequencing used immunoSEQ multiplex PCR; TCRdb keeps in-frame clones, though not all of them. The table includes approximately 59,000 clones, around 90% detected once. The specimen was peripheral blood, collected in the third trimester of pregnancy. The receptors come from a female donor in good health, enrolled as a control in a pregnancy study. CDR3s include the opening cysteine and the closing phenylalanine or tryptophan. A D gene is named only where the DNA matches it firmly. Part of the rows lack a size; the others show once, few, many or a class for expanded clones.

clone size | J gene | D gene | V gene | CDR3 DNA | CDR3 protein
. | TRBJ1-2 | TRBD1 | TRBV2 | TGTGCCAGCAGATTGGACAGGGACTATGGCTACACCTTC | CASRLDRDYGYTF
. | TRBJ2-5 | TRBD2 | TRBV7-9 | TGTGCCAGCAGCCTACTAGCGGGGGATTCGGAGACCCAGTACTTC | CASSLLAGDSETQYF
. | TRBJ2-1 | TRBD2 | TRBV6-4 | TGTGCCAGCAGTGACGGGGGGGTCCCAAATGAGCAGTTCTTC | CASSDGGVPNEQFF
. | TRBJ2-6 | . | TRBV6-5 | TGTGCCAGCAGTAGAACTAGCTCTGGGGCCAACGTCCTGACTTTC | CASSRTSSGANVLTF
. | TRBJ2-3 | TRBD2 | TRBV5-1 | TGCGCCAGCAGCTTGCGGGACGGGGGGGGTGACACGCAGTATTTT | CASSLRDGGGDTQYF
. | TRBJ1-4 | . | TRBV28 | TGTGCCAGCAGTTCCCCGACAGTGACTAATGAAAAACTGTTTTTT | CASSSPTVTNEKLFF
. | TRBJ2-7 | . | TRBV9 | TGTGCCAGCAGCGTAGGTCAGGGTTTGTACGAGCAGTACTTC | CASSVGQGLYEQYF
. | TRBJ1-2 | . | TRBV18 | TGTGCCAGCTCCCCCCCGGTGATGCTCTATGGCTACACCTTC | CASSPPVMLYGYTF
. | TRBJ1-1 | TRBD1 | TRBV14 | TGTGCCAGCAGCCGCCCGGGACAGGGGCGCTGGGTCGCTTTCTTT | CASSRPGQGRWVAFF
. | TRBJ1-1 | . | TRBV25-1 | TGTGCCAGCAGAGAAGACATGAACACTGAAGCTTTCTTT | CASREDMNTEAFF
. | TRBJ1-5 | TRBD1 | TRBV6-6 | TGTGCCAGCAGTTTGGGACAGGACAATCAGCCCCAGCATTTT | CASSLGQDNQPQHF
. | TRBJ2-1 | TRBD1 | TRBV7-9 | TGTGCCAGCAGCCCCTTCCGGGACAGGGGGAGGGATGAGCAGTTCTTC | CASSPFRDRGRDEQFF
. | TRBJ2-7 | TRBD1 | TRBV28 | TGTGCCAGCAGCTTTACAGGGGGCTCCTACGAGCAGTACTTC | CASSFTGGSYEQYF
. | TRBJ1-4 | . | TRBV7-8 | TGTGCCAGCAGCTTAGTGGGGGGGAGTGAAAAACTGTTTTTT | CASSLVGGSEKLFF
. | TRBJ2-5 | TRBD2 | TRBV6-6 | TGTGCCAGCAGTTACACCGGGGGGGGAGAAGAGACCCAGTACTTC | CASSYTGGGEETQYF
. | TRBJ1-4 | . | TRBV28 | TGTGCCAGCAGTTTTTCTTTTGAAAAACTGTTTTTT | CASSFSFEKLFF
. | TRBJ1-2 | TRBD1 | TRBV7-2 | TGTGCCAGCAGCTTTGGCAGGGGGGCTTTGTACGGCTACACCTTC | CASSFGRGALYGYTF
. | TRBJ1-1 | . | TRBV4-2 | TGTGCCAGCAGCCAAGATCAGTGGAGGAACACTGAAGCTTTCTTT | CASSQDQWRNTEAFF
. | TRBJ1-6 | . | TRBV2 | TGTGCCAGCTCCGGGAACGATTCACCCCTCCACTTT | CASSGNDSPLHF
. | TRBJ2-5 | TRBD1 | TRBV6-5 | TGTGCCAGCAGGGACAGGGGCGAGACCCAGTACTTC | CASRDRGETQYF
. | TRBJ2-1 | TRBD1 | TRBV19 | TGTGCCAGTAGTATAGACCCGGACAGGGGGCGCCAGCAGTTCTTC | CASSIDPDRGRQQFF
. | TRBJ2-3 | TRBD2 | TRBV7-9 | TGTGCCAGCAGCTTAGGGGAGGGGACGCAGTATTTT | CASSLGEGTQYF
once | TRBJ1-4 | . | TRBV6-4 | TGTGCCAGCAGTGACTCAGCCCCGCCCGGAAAACTGTTTTTT | CASSDSAPPGKLFF
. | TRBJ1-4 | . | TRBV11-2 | TGTGCCAGCAGCATGTCGACTGGAGGCTATGAAAAACTGTTTTTT | CASSMSTGGYEKLFF
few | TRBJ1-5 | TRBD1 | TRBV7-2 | TGTGCCAGCAGCTTTTTGGGACAGAATCAGCCCCAGCATTTT | CASSFLGQNQPQHF
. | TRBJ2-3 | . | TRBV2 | TGTGCCACCTCAGAGGAGTACACAGATACGCAGTATTTT | CATSEEYTDTQYF
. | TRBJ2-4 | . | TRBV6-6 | TGTGCCAGCAGTTACTCTCTAGCCAAAAACATTCAGTACTTC | CASSYSLAKNIQYF
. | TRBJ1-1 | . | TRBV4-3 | TGCGCCAGCAGCCAAGACCCAGGGGATACTGAAGCTTTCTTT | CASSQDPGDTEAFF
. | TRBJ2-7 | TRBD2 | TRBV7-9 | TGTGCCAGCGGCGGGGGCTACGAGCAGTACTTC | CASGGGYEQYF
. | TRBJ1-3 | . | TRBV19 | TGTGCCAGTAGTATCCGACGGAGCTCTGGAAACACCATATATTTT | CASSIRRSSGNTIYF
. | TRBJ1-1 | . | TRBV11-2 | TGTGCCAGCAGCACTCCGGGGGGAATGAACACTGAAGCTTTCTTT | CASSTPGGMNTEAFF
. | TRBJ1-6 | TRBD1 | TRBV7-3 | TGTGCCAGCAGCACGGGGACAGGGGGGATTTCACCCCTCCACTTT | CASSTGTGGISPLHF
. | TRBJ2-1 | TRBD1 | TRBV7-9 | TGTGCCAGCAGCCTGACAGGGTCCTACAATGAGCAGTTCTTC | CASSLTGSYNEQFF
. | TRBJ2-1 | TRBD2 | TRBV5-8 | TGTGCCAGCAGCCCGACTAGCTCATCCTACAATGAGCAGTTCTTC | CASSPTSSSYNEQFF
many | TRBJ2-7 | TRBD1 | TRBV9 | TGTGCCAGCAGCCCGAGGGACAGGATTAGCTCCTACGAGCAGTACTTC | CASSPRDRISSYEQYF
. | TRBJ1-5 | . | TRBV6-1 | TGTGCCAGCAGTGAAGCTAATAATCAGCCCCAGCATTTT | CASSEANNQPQHF
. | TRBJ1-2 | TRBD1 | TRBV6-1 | TGTGCCAGCAGTGTAGGGACAGGGCACTATGGCTACACCTTC | CASSVGTGHYGYTF
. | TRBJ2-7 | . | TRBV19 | TGTGCCAGTAGTATTAACAGGGACTACGAGCAGTACTTC | CASSINRDYEQYF
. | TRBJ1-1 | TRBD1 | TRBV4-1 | TGCGCCAGCAGCCAAACAGGGGCCCCAACTATGAACACTGAAGCTTTCTTT | CASSQTGAPTMNTEAFF
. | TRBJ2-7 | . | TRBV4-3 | TGCGCCAGCAGCCAAGAACAGTCAGCCGAGCAGTACTTC | CASSQEQSAEQYF
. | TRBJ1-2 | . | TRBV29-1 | TGCAGCGTGGTGACAGCCGCTAACTATGGCTACACCTTC | CSVVTAANYGYTF
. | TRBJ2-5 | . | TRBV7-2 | TGTGCCAGCAGCTTTCGGGGGAAGCGGGAGACCCAGTACTTC | CASSFRGKRETQYF
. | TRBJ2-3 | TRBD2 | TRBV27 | TGTGCCAGCAGATGGGGTAGCGGGACTTCTAGCACAGATACGCAGTATTTT | CASRWGSGTSSTDTQYF
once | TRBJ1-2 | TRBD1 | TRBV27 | TGTGCCAGCAGTTCACTCGGCCGGGACAGAGCTAACTATGGCTACACCTTC | CASSSLGRDRANYGYTF
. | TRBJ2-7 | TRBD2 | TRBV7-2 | TGTGCCAGCAGCTTAGGGACTAGCGGGTCCTACGAGCAGTACTTC | CASSLGTSGSYEQYF
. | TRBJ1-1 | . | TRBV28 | TGTGCCAGCAGTTTTGGGTGGGGGCCCATGAACACTGAAGCTTTCTTT | CASSFGWGPMNTEAFF
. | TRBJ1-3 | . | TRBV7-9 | TGTGCCAGCAGGCGGGGGGACTCTGGAAACACCATATATTTT | CASRRGDSGNTIYF
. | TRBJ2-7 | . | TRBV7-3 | TGTGCCAGCAGCTTAGTGGCGGGACAGAGCTCCTACGAGCAGTACTTC | CASSLVAGQSSYEQYF
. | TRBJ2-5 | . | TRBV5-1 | TGCGCCAGCAGCTTGTGGACAACAGAGACCCAGTACTTC | CASSLWTTETQYF
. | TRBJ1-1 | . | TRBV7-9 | TGTGCCAGCAGCCCCATTGGTGAGGTTTCCGCTTTCTTT | CASSPIGEVSAFF
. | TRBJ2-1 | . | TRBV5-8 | TGTGCCAGCAGACCCCAGGGGCTACGGAACAATGAGCAGTTCTTC | CASRPQGLRNNEQFF
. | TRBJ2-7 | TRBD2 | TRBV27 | TGTGCCAGCAGACCTAGCGGGGGCGGCGACGAGCAGTACTTC | CASRPSGGGDEQYF
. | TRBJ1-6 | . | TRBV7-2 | TGTGCCAGCAGTCTTCAGGAGGGTTCACCCCTCCACTTT | CASSLQEGSPLHF
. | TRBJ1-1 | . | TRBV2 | TGTGCCAGCGGAGGCAGAAGAAACACTGAAGCTTTCTTT | CASGGRRNTEAFF
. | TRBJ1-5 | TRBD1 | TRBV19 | TGTGCCAGTAGTATCGGGACAGGAGGATCCAATCAGCCCCAGCATTTT | CASSIGTGGSNQPQHF
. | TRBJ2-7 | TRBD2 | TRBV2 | TGTGCCAGCAGTGAATTAGCGGGGGTGACCTACGAGCAGTACTTC | CASSELAGVTYEQYF
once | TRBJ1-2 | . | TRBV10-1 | TGCGCCAGCAGTGTCAACAGGGCGGCCCTTAGGCTGTATGGCTACACCTTC | CASSVNRAALRLYGYTF